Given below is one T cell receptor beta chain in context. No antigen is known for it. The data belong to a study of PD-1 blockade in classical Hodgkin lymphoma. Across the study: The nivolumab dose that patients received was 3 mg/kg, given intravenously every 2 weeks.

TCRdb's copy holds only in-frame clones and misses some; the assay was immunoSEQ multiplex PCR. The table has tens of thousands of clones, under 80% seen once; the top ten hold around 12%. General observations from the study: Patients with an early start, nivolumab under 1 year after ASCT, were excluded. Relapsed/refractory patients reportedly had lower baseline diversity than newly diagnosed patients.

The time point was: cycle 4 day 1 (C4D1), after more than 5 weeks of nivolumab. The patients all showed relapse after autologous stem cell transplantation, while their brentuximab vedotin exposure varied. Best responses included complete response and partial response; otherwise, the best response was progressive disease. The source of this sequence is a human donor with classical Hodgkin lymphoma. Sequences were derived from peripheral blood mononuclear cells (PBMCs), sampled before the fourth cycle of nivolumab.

The CDR3 coding sequence is TGTGCCAGCAGCCCCCCCCCTGGCCAGGGCCCATCCTACGAGCAGTACTTC. Translating gives CASSPPPGQGPSYEQYF. The chain couples TRBV14 to TRBJ2-7; D may be TRBD1 (5 bases). Trimming took off 4 bases at V and 1 base at J, with 20 bases between the two ends. The germline V gene encodes CDR1 SGHDN and CDR2 FVKESK. The CDR3 spans 17 residues.